This T cell receptor (beta chain) was recovered during a study of T cell responses to AZD1222 COVID-19 vaccine. Overall study findings and caveats: Increases in Spike-specific TCR breadth and depth were seen after two AZD1222 doses.

The data were produced by immunoSEQ multiplex PCR, yet TCRdb's version contains in-frame clones alone and is incomplete. Among about 150,000 clones listed, 93% were seen once. V shed 0 bases and J 1 base; nucleotides not matched to a gene: 0. The CDR3 spans 16 residues. Germline CDR1 reads MDHEN; CDR2 reads SYDVKM. In regard to this clone: Antigen unknown.

The TCR originated in an adult in good health. This material consisted of peripheral blood, taken on day 0 of AZD1222 vaccination. The rearrangement links TRBV28 to TRBJ2-1; TRBD2 matches 10 bases. The CDR3 DNA follows: TGTGCCAGCAGTTTATGGACTAGCGGGTCCTACAATGAGCAGTTCTTC. Its translation: CASSLWTSGSYNEQFF.